Listed below are T cell receptor beta chains from one sample, sequenced in a study of cytomegalovirus exposure and HLA in healthy donors. Assay: immunoSEQ multiplex PCR; the TCRdb copy retains only in-frame clones and omits some. This repertoire shows around 100,000 clones, roughly 66% found once; its top ten account for about 2.2%. The sample taken for sequencing was PBMCs. The source of these receptors is a woman in her 30s in good health and CMV-seronegative. Both conserved end residues are part of each CDR3. A D gene is named only where the DNA matches it firmly. Size tells how often a clone was seen (once, few, many) or the class of an expanded clone, and some rows leave it out.

CDR3 DNA: TGTGCCAGCAGCACGGGACTAGCGGGATTCTTCGACGAGCAGTACTTC; CDR3 protein: CASSTGLAGFFDEQYF; D gene: TRBD2; CDR3 length: 16; J gene: TRBJ2-7; V gene: TRBV9; clone size: .
CDR3 DNA: TGTGCCAGCAGTGAACAATTAGGGGTCGCTAATGAAAAACTGTTTTTT; CDR3 protein: CASSEQLGVANEKLFF; D gene: .; CDR3 length: 16; J gene: TRBJ1-4; V gene: TRBV2; clone size: .
CDR3 DNA: TGTGCCAGCAGTACCGGACAGGGAACTCACCAGCCCCAGCATTTT; CDR3 protein: CASSTGQGTHQPQHF; D gene: TRBD1; CDR3 length: 15; J gene: TRBJ1-5; V gene: TRBV6-6; clone size: .
CDR3 DNA: TGTGCCAGCAGCCCAGCGGGAGACGATGAGCAGTTCTTC; CDR3 protein: CASSPAGDDEQFF; D gene: TRBD2; CDR3 length: 13; J gene: TRBJ2-1; V gene: TRBV4-2; clone size: .
CDR3 DNA: TGTGCCAGCACCTCCGGTGGGGGGGCGGGTGAGCAGTTCTTC; CDR3 protein: CASTSGGGAGEQFF; D gene: .; CDR3 length: 14; J gene: TRBJ2-1; V gene: TRBV7-2; clone size: .
CDR3 DNA: TGTGCCAGTAGTATTACAAACTCCTACGAGCAGTACTTC; CDR3 protein: CASSITNSYEQYF; D gene: .; CDR3 length: 13; J gene: TRBJ2-7; V gene: TRBV19; clone size: .
CDR3 DNA: TGTGCCTGGAGTAGCGGGAGCACAGATACGCAGTATTTT; CDR3 protein: CAWSSGSTDTQYF; D gene: .; CDR3 length: 13; J gene: TRBJ2-3; V gene: TRBV30; clone size: .
CDR3 DNA: TGTGCCAGCAGTAGCGGCGTTATCTCCTACGAGCAGTACTTC; CDR3 protein: CASSSGVISYEQYF; D gene: .; CDR3 length: 14; J gene: TRBJ2-7; V gene: TRBV6-5; clone size: .
CDR3 DNA: TGTGCCAGCAGCTTAGGCGGGAGTAGAAACAATGAGCAGTTCTTC; CDR3 protein: CASSLGGSRNNEQFF; D gene: TRBD2; CDR3 length: 15; J gene: TRBJ2-1; V gene: TRBV5-4; clone size: once
CDR3 DNA: TGCAGCGTTATAGCGGACAGGGGCTACGAGCAGTACTTC; CDR3 protein: CSVIADRGYEQYF; D gene: TRBD1; CDR3 length: 13; J gene: TRBJ2-7; V gene: TRBV29-1; clone size: .
CDR3 DNA: TGTGCCAGCTCGCCGTCCGCGGGGCAGAAAGACTACGAGCAGTACTTC; CDR3 protein: CASSPSAGQKDYEQYF; D gene: .; CDR3 length: 16; J gene: TRBJ2-7; V gene: TRBV27; clone size: few
CDR3 DNA: TGTGCCAGCAGCACTCGGGACTACCAAGATACGCAGTATTTT; CDR3 protein: CASSTRDYQDTQYF; D gene: TRBD2; CDR3 length: 14; J gene: TRBJ2-3; V gene: TRBV7-9; clone size: .
CDR3 DNA: TGTGCCAGCAGTTACTCAGTCGGGAGGGTCTCCTACGAGCAGTACTTC; CDR3 protein: CASSYSVGRVSYEQYF; D gene: TRBD2; CDR3 length: 16; J gene: TRBJ2-7; V gene: TRBV6-5; clone size: .
CDR3 DNA: TGTGCCAGCAGCGGCCGACAGGGAAACACCATATATTTT; CDR3 protein: CASSGRQGNTIYF; D gene: .; CDR3 length: 13; J gene: TRBJ1-3; V gene: TRBV7-9; clone size: .
CDR3 DNA: TGCGCCAGCAGCTTGTCTGGCGGAGTTGGAGAGCAGTACTTC; CDR3 protein: CASSLSGGVGEQYF; D gene: .; CDR3 length: 14; J gene: TRBJ2-7; V gene: TRBV5-1; clone size: few
CDR3 DNA: TGTGCCAGCAGCGTAATAGGGATTGGGGCCGAGCAGTACTTC; CDR3 protein: CASSVIGIGAEQYF; D gene: .; CDR3 length: 14; J gene: TRBJ2-7; V gene: TRBV9; clone size: .
CDR3 DNA: TGCGCCAGCAGCTTAAGCGCCGGATCCTACGAGCAGTACTTC; CDR3 protein: CASSLSAGSYEQYF; D gene: .; CDR3 length: 14; J gene: TRBJ2-7; V gene: TRBV5-1; clone size: .
CDR3 DNA: TGTGCCAGCAGTTTGGCAGGGGGATTTGGGGCCAACGTCCTGACTTTC; CDR3 protein: CASSLAGGFGANVLTF; D gene: TRBD1; CDR3 length: 16; J gene: TRBJ2-6; V gene: TRBV28; clone size: few
CDR3 DNA: TGTGCCAGCTCACCCCCAATAGGGGTTGGTTATGGCTACACCTTC; CDR3 protein: CASSPPIGVGYGYTF; D gene: .; CDR3 length: 15; J gene: TRBJ1-2; V gene: TRBV18; clone size: .
CDR3 DNA: TGTGCCATCAGTGATTTCGGAGGTGAAAAACTGTTTTTT; CDR3 protein: CAISDFGGEKLFF; D gene: .; CDR3 length: 13; J gene: TRBJ1-4; V gene: TRBV10-3; clone size: few
CDR3 DNA: TGTGCCACCAGCAGAGATAGCGGCAAGAACACCGGGGAGCTGTTTTTT; CDR3 protein: CATSRDSGKNTGELFF; D gene: .; CDR3 length: 16; J gene: TRBJ2-2; V gene: TRBV15; clone size: .
CDR3 DNA: TGTGCCAGCAGGGCGACAGTAAATCAGCCCCAGCATTTT; CDR3 protein: CASRATVNQPQHF; D gene: .; CDR3 length: 13; J gene: TRBJ1-5; V gene: TRBV28; clone size: .
CDR3 DNA: TGTGCCATCAGTGAGAGGAGACCCGGGACTAGTAATGAGCAGTTCTTC; CDR3 protein: CAISERRPGTSNEQFF; D gene: TRBD2; CDR3 length: 16; J gene: TRBJ2-1; V gene: TRBV10-3; clone size: .
CDR3 DNA: TGTGCCAGCAGCGCCGAACTAAGCTCCACAGATACGCAGTATTTT; CDR3 protein: CASSAELSSTDTQYF; D gene: .; CDR3 length: 15; J gene: TRBJ2-3; V gene: TRBV9; clone size: few
CDR3 DNA: TGTGCCAGTAGTCCCCGGGACAGGGGAACGTCCAATGAGCAGTTCTTC; CDR3 protein: CASSPRDRGTSNEQFF; D gene: TRBD1; CDR3 length: 16; J gene: TRBJ2-1; V gene: TRBV19; clone size: .
CDR3 DNA: TGTGCCAGCAGTGAAGTAAGGGGTTCGTCTGGAAACACCATATATTTT; CDR3 protein: CASSEVRGSSGNTIYF; D gene: .; CDR3 length: 16; J gene: TRBJ1-3; V gene: TRBV6-1; clone size: .
CDR3 DNA: TGCGCCAGTAGGGGACGGAGGGAATCCGGGGAGCTGTTTTTT; CDR3 protein: CASRGRRESGELFF; D gene: .; CDR3 length: 14; J gene: TRBJ2-2; V gene: TRBV5-1; clone size: .
CDR3 DNA: TGTGCCAGCAGCCCCCGGACTGGTGAAAAACTGTTTTTT; CDR3 protein: CASSPRTGEKLFF; D gene: .; CDR3 length: 13; J gene: TRBJ1-4; V gene: TRBV14; clone size: .
CDR3 DNA: TGTGCCAGCAGTGATTGGGACAGGGATAATTCACCCCTCCACTTT; CDR3 protein: CASSDWDRDNSPLHF; D gene: TRBD1; CDR3 length: 15; J gene: TRBJ1-6; V gene: TRBV25-1; clone size: .
CDR3 DNA: TGCGCCAGCAGCCAATCGGTTCATCGGCAGGGGGCACACAATGAGCAGTTCTTC; CDR3 protein: CASSQSVHRQGAHNEQFF; D gene: TRBD1; CDR3 length: 18; J gene: TRBJ2-1; V gene: TRBV4-1; clone size: medium-sized
CDR3 DNA: TGTGCCAGCAGTGACACGGGACAGGGGGCAGGCAATGAGCAGTTCTTC; CDR3 protein: CASSDTGQGAGNEQFF; D gene: TRBD1; CDR3 length: 16; J gene: TRBJ2-1; V gene: TRBV6-1; clone size: .
CDR3 DNA: TGCGCCAGCAGCCCGGAATGGGCCGCCCCTTGGGAGACCCAGTACTTC; CDR3 protein: CASSPEWAAPWETQYF; D gene: .; CDR3 length: 16; J gene: TRBJ2-5; V gene: TRBV4-1; clone size: .
CDR3 DNA: TGTGCCAGCAGTAATGGGCTATTTTCCTACGAGCAGTACTTC; CDR3 protein: CASSNGLFSYEQYF; D gene: .; CDR3 length: 14; J gene: TRBJ2-7; V gene: TRBV28; clone size: .
CDR3 DNA: TGTGCCTGGAGTGTGACAGTAGGGGAAAAACTGTTTTTT; CDR3 protein: CAWSVTVGEKLFF; D gene: .; CDR3 length: 13; J gene: TRBJ1-4; V gene: TRBV30; clone size: .
CDR3 DNA: TGTGCCAGGGGTAACAGGCTTGAAGCTTTCTTT; CDR3 protein: CARGNRLEAFF; D gene: .; CDR3 length: 11; J gene: TRBJ1-1; V gene: TRBV2; clone size: .
CDR3 DNA: TGTGCCAGCACCCAAGGTACGGCGCGGGCGCGGTCCGGGGAGCTGTTTTTT; CDR3 protein: CASTQGTARARSGELFF; D gene: .; CDR3 length: 17; J gene: TRBJ2-2; V gene: TRBV4-2; clone size: once
CDR3 DNA: TGTGCCAGCAGCACAGGACCCCGAGATACGCAGTATTTT; CDR3 protein: CASSTGPRDTQYF; D gene: .; CDR3 length: 13; J gene: TRBJ2-3; V gene: TRBV7-2; clone size: few
CDR3 DNA: TGCGCCAGCAGACTACAAACAGGGGACTACGAGCAGTACTTC; CDR3 protein: CASRLQTGDYEQYF; D gene: TRBD1; CDR3 length: 14; J gene: TRBJ2-7; V gene: TRBV5-1; clone size: once
CDR3 DNA: TGTGCCAGCAGCTTGGTTCCGACAGGGGCCTCCAATGAGCAGTTCTTC; CDR3 protein: CASSLVPTGASNEQFF; D gene: TRBD1; CDR3 length: 16; J gene: TRBJ2-1; V gene: TRBV5-6; clone size: .
CDR3 DNA: TGCAGCGTTGCGGGGGTACTAGCGGGAGTTACAGATACGCAGTATTTT; CDR3 protein: CSVAGVLAGVTDTQYF; D gene: TRBD2; CDR3 length: 16; J gene: TRBJ2-3; V gene: TRBV29-1; clone size: .
CDR3 DNA: TGTGCCATCAGTGACAGGGAAAGGACCACTGAAGCTTTCTTT; CDR3 protein: CAISDRERTTEAFF; D gene: .; CDR3 length: 14; J gene: TRBJ1-1; V gene: TRBV10-3; clone size: few